The 19 T cell receptor beta chains presented below share a single source sample, sequenced in a study of cytotoxic CD8 clonotypes in ibrutinib-treated CLL. TCRdb keeps only in-frame clones here, not all; method: immunoSEQ multiplex PCR. Among 130,000 or so clones listed, roughly 80% were seen once. This sample comprised PBMCs, obtained after 24 months of ibrutinib treatment. The receptors were sampled from a human donor with chronic lymphocytic leukemia.

V and J are TRBV14 and TRBJ1-6; D gene uncertain. Germline CDR1 reads SGHDN; CDR2 reads FVKESK. The CDR3 is made up of 13 amino acids. V lost 3 bases to trimming and J lost 5 bases, with 5 bases between them. CDR3 DNA: TGTGCCAGCAGCCATCCCCATAATTCACCCCTCCACTTT. Its translation: CASSHPHNSPLHF.

This chain connects TRBV7-6 to TRBJ2-1; 11 bases agree with TRBD2. V lost 1 base and J lost 0; bases outside the gene matches: 5. In germline, CDR1 is SGHVS, CDR2 FNYEAQ. CDR3 size: 18 residues. Written as DNA, the CDR3 is TGTGCCAGCAGCTTAGTAGCGGGGGGGATGAGCTCCTACAATGAGCAGTTCTTC. It yields the protein CASSLVAGGMSSYNEQFF. The full variable domain, in which reference TRBV7-6 and TRBJ2-1 provide the parts outside the CDR3, is GAGVSQSPRYKVTKRGQDVALRCDPISGHVSLYWYRQALGQGPEFLTYFNYEAQQDKSGLPNDRFSAERPEGSISTLTIQRTEQRDSAMYRCASSLVAGGMSSYNEQFFGPGTRLTVL.

This clone was counted once. V gene TRBV30 combines with J gene TRBJ1-3; tentatively, D is TRBD1 (6 bases). From germline, CDR1 is GTSNPN and CDR2 SVGIG (reference sequence). Deletions cut 5 bases from V and 0 bases from J, with 17 bases between. The CDR3 is made up of 16 amino acids. This CDR3 is CAWEVGGAVSGNTIYF. The CDR3 DNA reads TGTGCCTGGGAAGTGGGGGGCGCGGTCTCTGGAAACACCATATATTTT.

The rearrangement joins TRBV5-4 to TRBJ2-3; D is possibly TRBD1 or TRBD2 (5 bases each). CDR1 is SGHNT and CDR2 is YYREEE in the germline V gene (reference sequence). There are 16 residues in the CDR3. The germline V and J ends were trimmed by 4 bases and 0 bases, with 15 bases remaining between them. The CDR3 DNA sequence: TGTGCCAGCAGCAGGGGCGGGCAGGTGAGCACAGATACGCAGTATTTT. Translated: CASSRGGQVSTDTQYF. The full variable domain, with the rest looked up from reference TRBV5-4 and TRBJ2-3, is ETGVTQSPTHLIKTRGQQVTLRCSSQSGHNTVSWYQQALGQGPQFIFQYYREEENGRGNFPPRFSGLQFPNYSSELNVNALELDDSALYLCASSRGGQVSTDTQYFGPGTRLTVL.

This chain links TRBV7-2 with TRBJ1-2; tentatively, D is TRBD1 (6 bases). The germline V and J ends were trimmed by 5 bases and 8 bases, with 9 bases remaining between them. CDR3 length: 11 residues. Germline V lookup: CDR1 SGHTA, CDR2 FQGNSA. CDR3 protein: CASSRGGGYTF. For the CDR3, the DNA is TGTGCCAGCAGCCGAGGGGGAGGCTACACCTTC.

The chain is built from TRBV10-2 and TRBJ2-1, with TRBD2 matching over 15 bases. V trimming: 6 bases; J trimming: 4 bases; junction bases outside the gene matches: 7. CDR1 WSHSY and CDR2 SAAADI come from the germline V gene. This CDR3 is built from 17 residues. The CDR3 here is CASSAGTSGGSYNEQFF. As DNA, the CDR3 is TGCGCCAGCAGCGCCGGGACTAGCGGGGGGTCGTACAATGAGCAGTTCTTC.

The V call is TRBV14, the J call TRBJ2-1; a weak D match, TRBD2 (5 bases). V lost 0 bases, J lost 1 base, and 10 bases lay in between. The V gene's germline CDR1 is SGHDN and CDR2 FVKESK. This CDR3 has 16 amino acids. The DNA of the CDR3 is TGTGCCAGCAGCCAAGAACTAGTATTATCCTACAATGAGCAGTTCTTC. Protein sequence: CASSQELVLSYNEQFF. Full variable domain (outside the CDR3, taken from reference TRBV14 and TRBJ2-1): EAGVTQFPSHSVIEKGQTVTLRCDPISGHDNLYWYRRVMGKEIKFLLHFVKESKQDESGMPNNRFLAERTGGTYSTLKVQPAELEDSGVYFCASSQELVLSYNEQFFGPGTRLTVL.

The V call is TRBV4-3, the J call TRBJ2-1, with D possibly matching TRBD1 (6 bases). The germline V and J ends were trimmed by 0 bases and 0 bases, with 12 bases remaining between them. The germline V gene encodes CDR1 LGHNA and CDR2 YSLEER. The CDR3 has 17 amino acids. For the CDR3, the DNA is TGCGCCAGCAGCCAAGATCGAGGGGGTAGCTCCTACAATGAGCAGTTCTTC. Encoded protein: CASSQDRGGSSYNEQFF.

V is TRBV4-1 and J is TRBJ2-1; 10 bases align to TRBD1. CDR3 length: 16 residues. Germline loops: CDR1 MGHRA, CDR2 YSYEKL. Trimming took 1 base from V and 10 from J; bases not matched to a gene: 10. In DNA, the CDR3 is TGCGCCAGCAGCCAAGTGGGGACAGGGGACTCCTCGGAGCAGTTCTTC. Protein sequence: CASSQVGTGDSSEQFF.

The rearrangement links TRBV28 to TRBJ1-5, with a possible D match to TRBD1 (6 bases). Trimming removed 8 bases at V and 1 base at J, with 18 bases between. The CDR3 consists of 16 residues. CDR1 is MDHEN and CDR2 is SYDVKM in the germline V gene. The CDR3 loop reads CASANAGRGSNQPQHF. The DNA for the CDR3 is TGTGCCAGCGCCAATGCGGGAAGGGGGAGCAATCAGCCCCAGCATTTT.

The chain has TRBV5-1 and TRBJ2-1, with 9 bases fitting TRBD2. Per the germline V gene, CDR1 is SGHRS and CDR2 is YFSETQ. This CDR3 has 14 residues. The trim removed 2 bases at V and 5 bases at J, leaving 2 bases unmatched. The CDR3 loop reads CASSLAGGDNEQFF. CDR3 in DNA: TGCGCCAGCAGCTTAGCGGGGGGTGACAATGAGCAGTTCTTC.

This chain joins TRBV7-2 and TRBJ2-3, with TRBD2 matching over 11 bases. The trim removed 3 bases at V and 5 bases at J, leaving 7 bases unmatched. In germline, CDR1 is SGHTA, CDR2 FQGNSA. The CDR3 runs 16 residues. CDR3 in DNA: TGTGCCAGCAGCTTGTTCACTAGCGGGGGTGGAGATACGCAGTATTTT. Protein sequence: CASSLFTSGGGDTQYF.

This rearrangement joins TRBV30 to TRBJ2-7, with a weak D call TRBD2 (6 bases). The germline V and J ends were trimmed by 2 bases and 2 bases, with 13 bases remaining between them. The CDR3 sequence is 14 residues long. Germline-derived CDR1 and CDR2 are GTSNPN and SVGIG (reference sequence). The CDR3 loop reads CAWSYLARAYEQYF. As DNA, the CDR3 is TGTGCCTGGAGTTATCTAGCGAGGGCCTACGAGCAGTACTTC.

The J gene is TRBJ1-1, the V gene TRBV4-3; TRBD1 matches at 7 bases. The germline V gene encodes CDR1 LGHNA and CDR2 YSLEER. There are 18 residues in the CDR3. V trimming: 0 bases; J trimming: 9 bases; junction bases outside the gene matches: 19. The chain's CDR3 is CASSQDRSEGARVHKAFF. CDR3 nucleotides: TGCGCCAGCAGCCAAGATCGTTCGGAGGGGGCGCGGGTCCACAAAGCTTTCTTT.

The chain joins TRBV30 to TRBJ2-7; the D gene is possibly TRBD1 (5 bases). CDR3 length equals 16 residues. CDR1 is GTSNPN and CDR2 is SVGIG in the germline V gene (reference sequence). V lost 4 bases to trimming and J lost 2 bases, with 21 bases between them. The CDR3 nucleotides read TGTGCCTGGAAATCGGGTCTGGCAGGGTGGGCCTACGAGCAGTACTTC. Encoded protein: CAWKSGLAGWAYEQYF. Using reference TRBV30 and TRBJ2-7 for the parts outside the CDR3, the full variable domain is SQTIHQWPATLVQPVGSPLSLECTVEGTSNPNLYWYRQAAGRGLQLLFYSVGIGQISSEVPQNLSASRPQDRQFILSSKKLLLSDSGFYLCAWKSGLAGWAYEQYFGPGTRLTVT.

The chain recombines TRBV5-1 with TRBJ1-3; D is ambiguous. The CDR3 runs 17 residues. Trimming cost V 3 bases and J 4 bases, with 20 bases left between them. CDR1 SGHRS and CDR2 YFSETQ come from the germline V gene. This chain's CDR3 is CASSSGWGAQMGNTIYF. DNA of the CDR3: TGCGCCAGCAGCTCGGGGTGGGGTGCTCAAATGGGAAACACCATATATTTT.

The V gene is TRBV5-1, the J gene TRBJ1-1, with 9 nucleotides matching TRBD1. V dropped 2 bases and J dropped 6; count of bases not matched to a gene: 5. Looked up from germline, CDR1 is SGHRS and CDR2 is YFSETQ. The CDR3 totals 14 residues. The CDR3 bases are TGCGCCAGCAGCTTAAGACAGGGGGTGGCTGAAGCTTTCTTT. Residues: CASSLRQGVAEAFF.

The chain employs TRBV6-5 and TRBJ2-7; unclear D gene. V lost 10 bases and J 2 bases, leaving 12 bases between the germline ends. The germline V gene encodes CDR1 MNHEY and CDR2 SVGAGI. CDR3 length equals 12 residues. The CDR3 coding sequence is TGTGCCACCAGGTCCGAAACCTACGAGCAGTACTTC. Translation: CATRSETYEQYF.

The chain is built from TRBV4-2 and TRBJ1-6; D gene uncertain. Trimming cost V 3 bases and J 5 bases, with 14 bases left between them. Germline CDR1 and CDR2: LGHNA and YNFKEQ. The CDR3 is 16 amino acids. CDR3 in DNA: TGTGCCAGCAGCCAGTCGAGTTCGTCCGATAATTCACCCCTCCACTTT. It codes for CASSQSSSSDNSPLHF.